The 30 T cell receptor beta chains below were found in one sample sequenced in a study of cytomegalovirus exposure and HLA in healthy donors. Use of 60 Vbeta and 13 Jbeta primers characterized the PCR. The table came from immunoSEQ multiplex PCR; TCRdb's copy has only in-frame clones and leaves some out. The sample contains over 60,000 clones, roughly 65% of which appear only once. The specimen sequenced was PBMCs. Source of these receptors: a male donor in good health and CMV-seropositive.

This chain connects TRBV23-1 to TRBJ1-5; D not certain. TRBV23-1 is an ORF, with its function uncertain. V lost 0 bases, J lost 6 bases, and 6 bases lay in between. The CDR3 runs 13 residues. The CDR3 DNA is TGCGCCAGCAGTCAATCCTACAGTCAGCCCCAGCATTTT. Translated, it gives CASSQSYSQPQHF.

This clone was seen only a few times. V and J are TRBV7-8 and TRBJ2-2; 8 bases match TRBD1. CDR1 and CDR2 from the germline V gene are SGHVS and FQNEAQ. V was pared by 7 bases and J by 7 bases, with 8 bases of the junction left unmatched. The CDR3 length is 14 residues. CDR3 protein: CASTRTGLGGELFF. CDR3 DNA: TGTGCCAGCACCAGGACAGGGTTAGGCGGGGAGCTGTTTTTT.

The CDR3 reads CASSESGRRGLAEQYF. DNA of the CDR3: TGCGCCAGCAGTGAGTCCGGTCGGAGGGGGCTTGCCGAGCAGTACTTC. The genes are TRBV10-1 and TRBJ2-7, with a tentative D call TRBD1 (7 bases). Trimming cost V 0 bases and J 6 bases, with 18 bases left between them. Germline CDR1 reads WNHNN; CDR2 reads SYGVQD (reference sequence). CDR3 length: 16 amino acids.

The rearrangement links TRBV6-6 to TRBJ1-5, with TRBD1 matching over 7 bases. The V segment lost 6 bases and the J segment 7 bases; nucleotides outside the gene matches: 9. Germline CDR1 MNHNY, CDR2 SVGAGI (reference sequence). This CDR3 is built from 14 residues. Here the CDR3 DNA reads TGTGCCAGCAGACCCCGACAGGGCCAGCAGCCCCAGCATTTT. It yields the protein CASRPRQGQQPQHF.

The V gene is TRBV6-5, the J gene TRBJ1-1, with no clear D. V lost 5 bases and J 3 bases, leaving 10 bases between the germline ends. CDR1 MNHEY and CDR2 SVGAGI come from the germline V gene. The CDR3 runs 13 residues. The CDR3 bases are TGTGCCAGCAGTGCCAGGCCCTACACTGAAGCTTTCTTT. Protein: CASSARPYTEAFF.

The chain couples TRBV7-2 to TRBJ1-5; D might be TRBD1 (6 bases). The V end was cut by 4 bases, the J end by 7 bases, with 11 bases between. The CDR3 runs 13 residues. CDR1 and CDR2 (germline): SGHTA, FQGNSA. The CDR3 loop is CASSSKGDQPQHF. The CDR3 nucleotides read TGTGCCAGCAGCTCCAAGGGGGACCAGCCCCAGCATTTT.

This sequence joins TRBV2 and TRBJ2-7; 16 bases are a match to TRBD2. In germline, CDR1 is SNHLY, CDR2 FYNNEI. V shed 10 bases, J shed 4 bases, and the junction held 10 bases outside the gene matches. This CDR3 is 16 amino acids long. The CDR3: CATPGGLAGGEYEQYF. The CDR3 bases are TGTGCCACCCCGGGGGGACTAGCGGGAGGGGAGTACGAGCAGTACTTC.

In this sample, this clone turned up once. The chain recombines TRBV12-5 with TRBJ2-3; 7 bases map to TRBD2. V was clipped by 0 bases and J by 0 bases; unmatched bases: 6. Germline V gene lookup returns CDR1 LGHNT and CDR2 FRNRAP. This CDR3 is 17 amino acids long. The CDR3 DNA sequence: TGTGCTAGTGGTTTGGTACTGCGACTAGCAAGCACAGATACGCAGTATTTT. As protein: CASGLVLRLASTDTQYF.

In its sample, this clone was seen many times. The chain combines TRBV6-1 with TRBJ2-6; unclear D gene. Trimming cost V 2 bases and J 0 bases, with 5 bases left between them. Germline CDR1 is MNHNS and CDR2 is SASEGT. This CDR3 has 15 amino acids. For the CDR3, the DNA is TGTGCCAGCAGTGAACGCGTCTCTGGGGCCAACGTCCTGACTTTC. Translated: CASSERVSGANVLTF.

The V and J genes are TRBV19 and TRBJ1-1, with TRBD1 as a possible D gene (5 bases). V was clipped by 7 bases and J by 3 bases, with 15 bases between them. Germline V gene lookup returns CDR1 LNHDA and CDR2 SQIVND (reference sequence). This CDR3 is 14 amino acids long. The chain's CDR3 is CASTQRRGYTEAFF. The CDR3 DNA sequence: TGTGCCAGTACCCAAAGGAGGGGATACACTGAAGCTTTCTTT.

V and J are TRBV4-2 and TRBJ2-1; D is perhaps TRBD1 (6 bases). Looked up from germline, CDR1 is LGHNA and CDR2 is YNFKEQ. This CDR3 is built from 15 residues. With 4 bases removed from V and 3 bases from J, the gap between germline ends came to 13 bases. Written as DNA, the CDR3 is TGTGCCAGCAGCCTGCCGGGACACCTCTACAATGAGCAGTTCTTC. It is translated as CASSLPGHLYNEQFF.

The chain employs TRBV5-4 and TRBJ2-5, with 8 bases that match TRBD1. Trimming took 4 bases from V and 1 from J; bases not matched to a gene: 3. Germline V lookup: CDR1 SGHNT, CDR2 YYREEE (reference sequence). The CDR3 runs to 14 residues. The CDR3 DNA reads TGTGCCAGCAGCACGGGACAGGCCCAAGAGACCCAGTACTTC. This codes for CASSTGQAQETQYF.

J is TRBJ2-2 and V is TRBV7-3, with D possibly TRBD2 on 5 matching bases. This CDR3 is built from 13 residues. Germline lookup yields CDR1 SGHTA and CDR2 FQGTGA. The V end lost 5 bases, the J end lost 9 bases, and 13 bases lay between the germline ends. The CDR3 nucleotides are TGTGCCAGCAGCCCCCGGGGAGACCGGGAGCTGTTTTTT. Encoded protein: CASSPRGDRELFF.

This clone was counted a single time. The V call is TRBV6-1, the J call TRBJ1-5; TRBD1 might be the D (5 bases). The germline CDR1 and CDR2 sequences are MNHNS and SASEGT. V lost 7 bases, J lost 4 bases, and 11 bases lay in between. This CDR3 is 13 amino acids long. Here the CDR3 DNA reads TGTGCCAGCATAGTAGGGGCGAATCAGCCCCAGCATTTT. Its protein product is CASIVGANQPQHF.

CDR3 bases: TGTGCCACCAGCAGAGATCCCCTTAACGAGCAGTACTTC. Translated, it gives CATSRDPLNEQYF. This chain uses TRBV15 with TRBJ2-7, with D hard to call. In germline, CDR1 is LNHNV, CDR2 YYDKDF (reference sequence). V lost 0 bases to trimming and J lost 5 bases, with 8 bases between them. CDR3 size: 13 residues. Variable domain in full (rest from reference TRBV15 and TRBJ2-7): DAMVIQNPRYQVTQFGKPVTLSCSQTLNHNVMYWYQQKSSQAPKLLFHYYDKDFNNEADTPDNFQSRRPNTSFCFLDIRSPGLGDTAMYLCATSRDPLNEQYFGPGTRLTVT.

Worth noting for this clone: Other DNA sequences of this sample code for an identical CDR3. The chain links TRBV6-1 to TRBJ2-3; 10 nucleotides agree with TRBD1. After removal of 6 bases from V and 4 bases from J, the junction contained 4 bases not matched to a gene. CDR1 is MNHNS and CDR2 is SASEGT in the germline V gene. The CDR3 runs to 14 residues. The CDR3 here is CASRVDRGPDTQYF. CDR3 sequence (DNA): TGTGCCAGCAGAGTCGACAGGGGGCCAGATACGCAGTATTTT.

The chain links TRBV5-1 to TRBJ2-1; TRBD1 agrees at 8 bases. This CDR3 has 14 residues. Germline-derived CDR1 and CDR2 are SGHRS and YFSETQ. Trimming at V came to 5 bases and at J to 7 bases, leaving 8 bases not matched to a gene. Here the CDR3 reads CASSRDRSLNEQFF. The CDR3 nucleotides read TGCGCCAGCAGTCGGGACAGGTCTTTGAATGAGCAGTTCTTC. Full variable domain (rest looked up from reference TRBV5-1 and TRBJ2-1): KAGVTQTPRYLIKTRGQQVTLSCSPISGHRSVSWYQQTPGQGLQFLFEYFSETQRNKGNFPGRFSGRQFSNSRSEMNVSTLELGDSALYLCASSRDRSLNEQFFGPGTRLTVL.

The rearrangement joins TRBV18 to TRBJ1-2; TRBD1 matches at 11 bases. This CDR3 comprises 18 residues. Losses at the gene ends were 3 bases for V and 6 bases for J; bases not matched to a gene: 15. Germline CDR1 and CDR2: KGHSH and LQKENI. CDR3 in DNA: TGTGCCAGCTCACCCCTTTCTGGACAGGGGGCTTCTATGAATGGCTACACCTTC. Encoded protein: CASSPLSGQGASMNGYTF.

The chain couples TRBV7-2 to TRBJ2-1; 11 bases match TRBD2. V lost 5 bases and J lost 6; bases outside the gene matches: 6. Germline CDR1 and CDR2: SGHTA and FQGNSA. The CDR3 totals 15 residues. Here the CDR3 reads CASSLTSGVGNEQFF. CDR3 nucleotide sequence: TGTGCCAGCAGCCTGACTAGCGGGGTCGGCAATGAGCAGTTCTTC.

This clone was detected only once. The chain recombines TRBV7-6 with TRBJ1-2, with a weak D call TRBD1 (5 bases). Deletions cut 5 bases from V and 0 bases from J, with 10 bases between. In germline, CDR1 is SGHVS, CDR2 FNYEAQ. CDR3 length: 14 amino acids. CDR3 amino acids: CASSDSAANYGYTF. Here the CDR3 DNA reads TGTGCCAGCAGCGACAGCGCCGCTAACTATGGCTACACCTTC.

V usage is TRBV6-5 and J usage is TRBJ2-7, with 7 bases matching TRBD2. Germline V CDR1 and CDR2: MNHEY, SVGAGI. V lost 1 base to trimming and J lost 6 bases; unmatched junction nucleotides: 6. The CDR3 consists of 14 residues. CDR3 sequence (DNA): TGTGCCAGCAGTTACTATGGCGGGGAGGGCGAGCAGTACTTC. It encodes CASSYYGGEGEQYF.

This clone was counted a few times. The V and J genes are TRBV5-4 and TRBJ2-7; 8 bases line up with TRBD1. The germline V gene encodes CDR1 SGHNT and CDR2 YYREEE (reference sequence). Unmatched junction bases numbered 21, after V lost 6 bases and J lost 7 bases. The CDR3 is made up of 17 amino acids. Here the CDR3 reads CASTRSRGQGIPGEQYF. As DNA, the CDR3 is TGTGCCAGCACCAGGTCGAGAGGACAGGGTATTCCTGGTGAGCAGTACTTC.

This clone appeared once. The rearrangement joins TRBV6-1 to TRBJ2-1; D perhaps matches TRBD1 (6 bases). Germline V gene sequence: CDR1 MNHNS, CDR2 SASEGT. This CDR3 spans 13 amino acids. Trimming took 6 bases from V and 4 from J, leaving 10 bases between them. CDR3 coding DNA: TGTGCCAGCAGCAGCGGACAGTACAATGAGCAGTTCTTC. Protein sequence: CASSSGQYNEQFF.

This rearrangement joins TRBV15 to TRBJ2-3; D is possibly TRBD1 (7 bases). The CDR3 length is 17 residues. Per germline, CDR1 LNHNV and CDR2 YYDKDF (reference sequence). Trimming removed 6 bases at V and 2 bases at J, with 21 bases between. CDR3 in amino acids: CATSFPIGGTDTDTQYF. The CDR3 coding sequence is TGTGCCACCAGTTTTCCTATAGGCGGGACAGACACAGATACGCAGTATTTT.

The chain couples TRBV10-1 to TRBJ2-1; D might be TRBD2 (5 bases). With 0 bases removed from V and 5 bases from J, the gap between germline ends came to 14 bases. The germline V gene has CDR1 WNHNN and CDR2 SYGVQD (reference sequence). This CDR3 contains 16 residues. CDR3 sequence: CASSESIEGEDNEQFF. The CDR3 DNA reads TGCGCCAGCAGTGAGTCGATAGAGGGAGAGGACAATGAGCAGTTCTTC.

This chain links TRBV6-5 with TRBJ2-1; no clear D gene. CDR1 and CDR2 (germline): MNHEY, SVGAGI. The CDR3 consists of 15 residues. Trimming took 6 bases from V and 1 from J, leaving 13 bases between them. Here the CDR3 reads CASSLDWNSYNEQFF. CDR3 DNA sequence: TGTGCCAGCAGCCTTGACTGGAATTCCTACAATGAGCAGTTCTTC.

The chain couples TRBV6-5 to TRBJ2-5, with 7 bases identical to TRBD1. In germline, CDR1 is MNHEY, CDR2 SVGAGI. V was clipped by 4 bases and J by 5 bases; unmatched bases: 10. This CDR3 comprises 15 residues. The DNA for the CDR3 is TGTGCCAGCAGTTCTACAGGGGTATTGAGGGAGACCCAGTACTTC. It translates to CASSSTGVLRETQYF.

The J gene is TRBJ2-5, the V gene TRBV7-2, with TRBD2 as a possible D gene (7 bases). V shed 6 bases and J shed 2 bases, with 13 bases lying between them. Germline lookup yields CDR1 SGHTA and CDR2 FQGNSA. The CDR3 is 14 residues long. In nucleotides, the CDR3 is TGTGCCAGCAGGATAGGGGGGGGGCAAGAGACCCAGTACTTC. Encoded protein: CASRIGGGQETQYF.

This clone was seen once. The genes are TRBV5-6 and TRBJ2-5, with D possibly TRBD2 on 6 matching bases. The germline CDR1 and CDR2 sequences are SGHDT and YYEEEE. This CDR3 has 14 residues. V lost 2 bases, J lost 2 bases, and 10 bases lay in between. The CDR3 bases are TGTGCCAGCAGCTTTTCGGGGACTCAAGAGACCCAGTACTTC. It encodes CASSFSGTQETQYF.

The chain links TRBV27 to TRBJ2-5; D may be TRBD2 (6 bases). The CDR3 spans 14 residues. The germline gives CDR1 MNHEY, CDR2 SMNVEV (reference sequence). V was clipped by 4 bases and J by 5 bases, with 14 bases between them. This CDR3 reads CASSSDWGEETQYF. The CDR3, as DNA: TGTGCCAGCAGTTCAGACTGGGGGGAGGAGACCCAGTACTTC.